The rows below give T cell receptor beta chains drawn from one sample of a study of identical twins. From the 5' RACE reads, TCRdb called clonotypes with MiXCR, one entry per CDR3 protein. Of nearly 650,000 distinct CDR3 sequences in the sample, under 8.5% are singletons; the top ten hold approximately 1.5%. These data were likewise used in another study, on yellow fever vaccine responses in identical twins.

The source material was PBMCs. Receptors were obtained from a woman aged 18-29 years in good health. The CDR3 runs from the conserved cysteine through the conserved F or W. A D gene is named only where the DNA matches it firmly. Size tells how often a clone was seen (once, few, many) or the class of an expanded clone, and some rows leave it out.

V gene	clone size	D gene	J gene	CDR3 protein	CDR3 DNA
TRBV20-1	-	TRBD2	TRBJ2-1	CSARAGTSGLYEQFF	TGCAGTGCGCGGGCTGGGACTAGCGGGCTATATGAGCAGTTCTTC
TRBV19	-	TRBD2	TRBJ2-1	CASSIDLARLAGASF	TGTGCCAGTAGTATAGATTTGGCTCGCCTAGCGGGGGCGTCATTC
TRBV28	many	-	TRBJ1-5	CASSPGRGFDQPQHF	TGTGCCAGCAGTCCCGGCAGGGGATTTGATCAGCCCCAGCATTTT
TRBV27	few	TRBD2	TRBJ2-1	CASSLYPSGMGEQFF	TGTGCCAGCAGTTTATATCCTAGCGGGATGGGTGAGCAGTTCTTC
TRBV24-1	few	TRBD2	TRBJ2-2	CATSDFRTSGITGELFF	TGTGCCACCAGTGATTTCCGGACTAGCGGGATTACCGGGGAGCTGTTTTTT
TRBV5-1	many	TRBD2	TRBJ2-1	CASSLNPSGKNNEQFF	TGCGCCAGCAGCTTGAACCCTAGCGGGAAAAACAATGAGCAGTTCTTC
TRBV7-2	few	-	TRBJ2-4	CASSLAPGIVNIQYF	TGTGCCAGCAGCTTAGCCCCCGGGATAGTAAACATTCAGTACTTC
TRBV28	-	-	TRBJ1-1	CAISLGHSSAFF	TGTGCCATCAGTTTAGGCCACTCTTCGGCTTTCTTT
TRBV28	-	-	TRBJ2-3	CASSHGRQRTDTQYF	TGTGCCAGCAGCCATGGACGCCAAAGGACAGATACGCAGTATTTT
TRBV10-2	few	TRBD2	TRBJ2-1	CASSPVGSGLVDGEQFF	TGCGCCAGCTCCCCGGTAGGCTCGGGACTAGTAGACGGTGAGCAGTTCTTC
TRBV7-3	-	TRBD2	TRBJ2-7	CASSSGLGNSYEQYF	TGTGCCAGCAGCTCAGGACTAGGAAACTCCTACGAGCAGTACTTC
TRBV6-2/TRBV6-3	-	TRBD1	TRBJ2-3	CASNPRDSFTDTQYF	TGTGCCAGCAACCCCCGGGACAGCTTCACAGATACGCAGTATTTT
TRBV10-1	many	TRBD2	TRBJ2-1	CASSESGTSGSNEQFF	TGCGCCAGCAGTGAGTCGGGGACTAGCGGGAGCAATGAGCAGTTCTTC
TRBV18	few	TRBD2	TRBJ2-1	CASSPRTSGRAGEQFF	TGTGCCAGCTCCCCTCGGACTAGCGGGAGGGCTGGTGAGCAGTTCTTC
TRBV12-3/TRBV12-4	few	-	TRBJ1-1	CASSRGQRLNTEAFF	TGTGCCAGCAGCCGCGGACAGCGTTTGAACACTGAAGCTTTCTTT
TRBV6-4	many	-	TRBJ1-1	CASSATENTEAFF	TGTGCCAGCAGTGCGACAGAAAACACTGAAGCTTTCTTT
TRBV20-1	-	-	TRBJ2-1	CSAEGGSPEQFF	TGCAGTGCCGAGGGCGGTTCGCCTGAGCAGTTCTTC
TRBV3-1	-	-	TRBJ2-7	CASSQEHTYEQYF	TGTGCCAGCAGCCAGGAACACACCTACGAGCAGTACTTC
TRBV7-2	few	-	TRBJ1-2	CASSGGAPYGYTF	TGTGCCAGCAGCGGGGGGGCACCCTATGGCTACACCTTC
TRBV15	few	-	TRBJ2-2	CATSREGLDETGELFF	TGTGCCACCAGCAGAGAGGGACTGGATGAGACCGGGGAGCTGTTTTTT
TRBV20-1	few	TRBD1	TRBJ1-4	CSARDRGEKLFF	TGCAGTGCGAGGGACAGGGGTGAAAAACTGTTTTTT
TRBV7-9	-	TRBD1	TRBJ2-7	CASSPRLSGTGFNEQYF	TGTGCCAGCAGCCCACGGCTGTCCGGGACAGGGTTTAACGAGCAGTACTTC
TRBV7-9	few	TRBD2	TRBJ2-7	CASSLRTSSNEQYF	TGTGCCAGCAGCTTGAGGACTAGCTCCAACGAGCAGTACTTC
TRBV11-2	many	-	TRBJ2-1	CASSFGLANEQFF	TGTGCCAGCAGCTTCGGATTGGCTAATGAGCAGTTCTTC
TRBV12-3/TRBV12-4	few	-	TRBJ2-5	CASSHASWQGLEETQYF	TGTGCCAGCAGTCACGCGTCATGGCAGGGGCTTGAGGAGACCCAGTACTTC
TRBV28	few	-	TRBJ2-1	CASSPNDSEQFF	TGTGCCAGCAGTCCCAATGACAGTGAGCAGTTCTTC
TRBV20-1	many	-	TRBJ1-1	CSARDLGGIRTTEAFF	TGCAGTGCTAGAGATCTTGGTGGGATAAGGACCACTGAAGCTTTCTTT
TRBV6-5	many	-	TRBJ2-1	CASSSTSNYEQFF	TGTGCCAGCAGTTCCACTAGCAATTATGAGCAGTTCTTC
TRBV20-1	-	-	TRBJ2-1	CSAFLDYVNEQFF	TGCAGTGCTTTCCTGGACTACGTGAATGAGCAGTTCTTC
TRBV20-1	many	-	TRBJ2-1	CSASGAGPSYNEQFF	TGCAGTGCTAGTGGGGCGGGACCCTCCTACAATGAGCAGTTCTTC
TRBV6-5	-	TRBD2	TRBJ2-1	CASSYKRGGRSSYNEQFF	TGTGCCAGCAGTTACAAACGCGGCGGGAGGAGCTCCTACAATGAGCAGTTCTTC
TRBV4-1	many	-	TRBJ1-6	CASSQESWGLAGSPLHF	TGCGCCAGCAGCCAAGAATCGTGGGGCCTTGCGGGATCACCCCTCCACTTT
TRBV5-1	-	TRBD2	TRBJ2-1	CASSSSGPEQFF	TGCGCCAGCAGCTCTAGCGGTCCTGAGCAGTTCTTC
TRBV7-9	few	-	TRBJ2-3	CASSPSAITDTQYF	TGTGCCAGCAGCCCCAGCGCGATCACAGATACGCAGTATTTT
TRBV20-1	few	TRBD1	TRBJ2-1	CSANRQGRGNEQFF	TGCAGTGCTAATCGACAGGGTAGGGGCAATGAGCAGTTCTTC
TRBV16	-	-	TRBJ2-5	CASSQTGRFSFETQYF	TGTGCCAGCAGCCAAACAGGGAGGTTCAGTTTCGAGACCCAGTACTTC
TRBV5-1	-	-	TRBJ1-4	CASRSTYRDTESNEKLFF	TGCGCCAGCAGATCCACCTACCGGGACACTGAGTCTAATGAAAAACTGTTTTTT
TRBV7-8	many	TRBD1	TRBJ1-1	CASSPTGGTEAFF	TGTGCCAGCAGCCCCACAGGGGGCACTGAAGCTTTCTTT
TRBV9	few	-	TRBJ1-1	CASSAGDPNTEAFF	TGTGCCAGCAGCGCTGGGGATCCGAACACTGAAGCTTTCTTT
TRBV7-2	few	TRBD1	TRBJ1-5	CASSLGRGQVGNQPQHF	TGTGCCAGCAGCTTAGGTAGGGGGCAGGTGGGCAATCAGCCCCAGCATTTT
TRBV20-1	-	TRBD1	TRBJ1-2	CSASQTGPTYGYTF	TGCAGTGCTAGCCAGACAGGGCCTACCTATGGCTACACCTTC
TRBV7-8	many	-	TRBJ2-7	CASSLGGLASYEQYF	TGTGCCAGCAGCTTAGGCGGTCTAGCGTCCTACGAGCAGTACTTC
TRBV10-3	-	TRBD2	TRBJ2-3	CAISSRGGGDTDTQYF	TGTGCCATCAGTTCGCGGGGGGGCGGGGACACAGATACGCAGTATTTT
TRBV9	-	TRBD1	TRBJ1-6	CASSVNGQGINSPLHF	TGTGCCAGCAGCGTAAACGGACAGGGCATTAATTCACCCCTCCACTTT
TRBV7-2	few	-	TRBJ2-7	CASSLGAGLAYEQYF	TGTGCCAGCAGCTTAGGGGCAGGGCTAGCCTACGAGCAGTACTTC
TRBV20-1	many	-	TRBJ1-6	CSARALGPHNSPLHF	TGCAGTGCTAGAGCGTTGGGGCCCCATAATTCACCCCTCCACTTT
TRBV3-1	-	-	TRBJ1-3	CASSDTGVSGNTKYF	TGTGCCAGCAGCGACACAGGCGTCTCTGGAAACACCAAATATTTT
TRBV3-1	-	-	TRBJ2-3	CASSQSQTTDTQYF	TGTGCCAGCAGCCAGTCTCAGACCACAGATACGCAGTATTTT
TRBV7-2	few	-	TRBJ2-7	CASSLTRGTYEQYF	TGTGCCAGCAGCTTGACAAGGGGGACCTACGAGCAGTACTTC
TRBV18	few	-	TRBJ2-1	CASSTRDIRSYNEQFF	TGTGCCAGCTCAACCCGGGACATCCGCTCCTACAATGAGCAGTTCTTC
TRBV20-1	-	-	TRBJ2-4	CSARDGAGNIQYF	TGCAGTGCTAGAGATGGGGCGGGCAACATTCAGTACTTC
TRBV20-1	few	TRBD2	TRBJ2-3	CSAPKLAGVDTQYF	TGCAGTGCTCCCAAGCTAGCGGGAGTAGATACGCAGTATTTT
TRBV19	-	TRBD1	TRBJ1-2	CASSVPRTGVSYTF	TGTGCCAGTAGTGTCCCCCGGACAGGGGTTAGCTACACCTTC
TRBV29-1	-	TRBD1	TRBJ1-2	CSVQGARLYGYTF	TGCAGCGTACAGGGGGCGCGTCTCTATGGCTACACCTTC